This entry describes one TCR beta chain. Its matching antigen is unknown. Sequenced by immunoSEQ multiplex PCR; TCRdb stores in-frame clones only, minus some. This sample has 150,000 to 200,000 clones; 90% to 95% occur once, and the top ten carry 1.5% to 2%. This sample is drawn from a study of T cell responses to AZD1222 COVID-19 vaccine. Study conclusions and caveats: Baseline seropositivity characterized only 5 or 6 AZD1222 recipients. Rises in breadth and depth of Spike-specific TCRs came after two AZD1222 doses.

Trimming took off 5 bases at V and 3 bases at J, with 11 bases between the two ends. The CDR3 sequence is 14 residues long. Germline V gene data show CDR1 as SGHRS and CDR2 as YFSETQ. This TCR derives from an adult who received the AZD1222 COVID-19 vaccine. The starting material was peripheral blood, obtained 28 days after the second AZD1222 dose. This chain connects TRBV5-1 to TRBJ1-4, with D maybe TRBD1 (6 bases). The CDR3 sequence: CASSQQGSNEKLFF. The CDR3 DNA sequence: TGCGCCAGCAGTCAACAGGGATCTAATGAAAAACTGTTTTTT.